These 8 T cell receptor beta chains originate from one sample sequenced in a study of blood T cells in healthy people across ages. A second roughly 6 to 12 cycle PCR used barcoded and J-beta primers. One entry per CDR3 protein, called by TCRdb with MiXCR from the 5' RACE reads. The sample yields around 990,000 distinct CDR3 sequences, roughly two fifths seen once. Sequencing was carried out using blood. These receptors were taken from a man in his late teens or twenties in good health.

This clonotype was picked up a small number of times. CDR3 in DNA: TGTGCCAGCAGCCCCACACTCGGGGGGCCCCCGTACAATGAGCAGTTCTTC. Residues: CASSPTLGGPPYNEQFF. The gene calls are TRBV14 and TRBJ2-1; D perhaps matches TRBD2 (7 bases). The germline V and J ends were trimmed by 4 bases and 4 bases, with 20 bases remaining between them. The CDR3 totals 17 residues. The germline V gene has CDR1 SGHDN and CDR2 FVKESK.

V is TRBV30 and J is TRBJ1-2; weak D call: TRBD1 (5 bases). The CDR3 consists of 12 residues. Trimming left V 6 bases short and J 6 bases short, with 14 bases between. Germline CDR1 and CDR2: GTSNPN and SVGIG (reference sequence). Written as DNA, the CDR3 is TGTGCCTGCATAGGGGTATTGGATGGCTACACCTTC. Translation gives CACIGVLDGYTF. The whole variable domain, remainder taken from reference TRBV30 and TRBJ1-2, is SQTIHQWPATLVQPVGSPLSLECTVEGTSNPNLYWYRQAAGRGLQLLFYSVGIGQISSEVPQNLSASRPQDRQFILSSKKLLLSDSGFYLCACIGVLDGYTFGSGTRLTVV.

This clonotype was detected many times. The chain links TRBV29-1 to TRBJ2-5; a weak D match, TRBD1 (5 bases). Germline V CDR1 and CDR2: SQVTM, ANQGSEA. Trimming took 0 bases from V and 3 from J, leaving 8 bases between them. The CDR3 contains 13 residues. Written as DNA, the CDR3 is TGCAGCGTTGAAGATTCCAGGGAAGAGACCCAGTACTTC. This gives the protein CSVEDSREETQYF.

The J gene is TRBJ1-6, the V gene TRBV6-1; TRBD1 agrees at 7 bases. Trimming at V came to 6 bases and at J to 9 bases, leaving 23 bases not matched to a gene. The CDR3 loop spans 19 amino acids. Germline lookup yields CDR1 MNHNS and CDR2 SASEGT. The CDR3 is CASSRHNPRSTGKGSPLHF. CDR3 sequence (DNA): TGTGCCAGCAGCCGTCACAACCCACGGTCGACAGGGAAGGGTTCACCCCTCCACTTT.

The V gene is TRBV12-3 or TRBV12-4, the J gene TRBJ1-2; no definite D call. This CDR3 is 15 amino acids long. Trimming took 3 bases from V and 2 from J, leaving 13 bases between them. In DNA, the CDR3 is TGTGCCAGCAGTTTTAGTGGTCCGCGGAACTATGGCTACACCTTC. It codes for CASSFSGPRNYGYTF.

The DNA for the CDR3 is TGTGCCAGCAGCGTAGACGGCAGCTCAATGAATCCCCAGCATTTT. This codes for CASSVDGSSMNPQHF. The chain joins TRBV9 to TRBJ1-5, with D unclear. In germline, CDR1 is SGDLS, CDR2 YYNGEE. The CDR3 is 15 amino acids. Trimming took off 0 bases at V and 10 bases at J, with 17 bases between the two ends.

The V call is TRBV7-2, the J call TRBJ2-4, with D perhaps matching TRBD2 (5 bases). CDR3 size: 13 residues. Trimming took 7 bases from V and 13 from J, leaving 20 bases between them. Germline CDR1 and CDR2: SGHTA and FQGNSA. The CDR3 here is CASTTAGGNEQYF. The CDR3 DNA sequence: TGTGCCAGCACCACCGCGGGCGGTAATGAGCAGTACTTC.

The V and J genes are TRBV2 and TRBJ2-3; 11 nucleotides match TRBD2. The CDR3 extends over 14 amino acids. Germline V gives CDR1 SNHLY, CDR2 FYNNEI. V lost 7 bases, J lost 6 bases, and 6 bases stayed unmatched. The CDR3: CASNRLAGSDTQYF. Here the CDR3 DNA reads TGTGCCAGCAACCGACTAGCGGGGTCGGATACGCAGTATTTT.